This TCR beta chain originates from a study of cytomegalovirus exposure and HLA in healthy donors. As for the study in general: Early release data held 85 million to 95 million unique TCRs from HLA-typed donors. Of roughly 400 genotyped donors, roughly 81% grouped in the Caucasian-associated ancestry cluster.

PCR amplification relied on 60 Vbeta primers (plus 13 Jbeta primers). Method: immunoSEQ multiplex PCR; TCRdb's copy keeps in-frame clones and lacks some. The sample holds 95,000 to 110,000 clones, 60% to 80% seen once. V gave up 5 bases and J gave up 0 bases; unmatched junction bases: 6. The CDR3 has 17 residues. From germline, CDR1 is SEHNR and CDR2 FQNEAQ (reference sequence). V is TRBV7-9 and J is TRBJ1-4; 10 bases agree with TRBD1. The TCR originated in a man in his sixties in good health and CMV-seropositive. What was sequenced was PBMCs. CDR3: CASSDDRGPSTNEKLFF. The CDR3 coding sequence is TGTGCCAGCAGCGACGACAGGGGGCCATCAACTAATGAAAAACTGTTTTTT.